A single sample gave rise to the 10 T cell receptor beta chains below, sequenced in a study of shared clonotypes between healthy human individuals. Positive CCR7 selection of CD45RO-negative cells yielded the naive CD8 cells, and terminally differentiated effector memory CD45RA+ cells were excluded. This table comes from immunoSEQ multiplex PCR, and its TCRdb copy is limited to in-frame clones, with some not included. The table lists hundreds of thousands of clones, about 96% of them singletons, with less than 0.13% in the top ten. Source material: naive CD8+ T cells sorted from blood. These TCRs come from a woman aged 25-40 years in good health.

The chain joins TRBV27 to TRBJ2-2; unclear D gene. The CDR3 length is 16 residues. CDR1 and CDR2 from the germline V gene are MNHEY and SMNVEV (reference sequence). The ends were cut back, 0 bases at V and 6 bases at J, with 14 bases in the middle. CDR3 nucleotides: TGTGCCAGCAGTTTATCTCCCCTACCGGCGGCCGGGGAGCTGTTTTTT. This sequence encodes CASSLSPLPAAGELFF.

The V and J genes are TRBV15 and TRBJ2-7; a weak D match, TRBD2 (6 bases). The CDR3 runs to 14 residues. The V gene's germline CDR1 is LNHNV and CDR2 YYDKDF (reference sequence). V dropped 3 bases and J dropped 3 bases, with 12 bases sitting between them. CDR3 protein: CATSSYLEGYEQYF. CDR3 nucleotides: TGTGCCACCAGCAGCTATCTGGAGGGCTACGAGCAGTACTTC.

The chain combines TRBV7-9 with TRBJ2-1; TRBD1 aligns across 7 bases. The V segment lost 5 bases and the J segment 9 bases; nucleotides outside the gene matches: 13. Germline CDR1 and CDR2: SEHNR and FQNEAQ (reference sequence). This CDR3 is 15 amino acids long. CDR3 amino acids: CASSPTTGSRGEQFF. CDR3 bases: TGTGCCAGCAGCCCTACGACAGGGTCAAGGGGTGAGCAGTTCTTC.

On this clone itself: Other DNA sequences of this sample code for an identical CDR3. The chain links TRBV29-1 to TRBJ2-7; a weak D match, TRBD1 (6 bases). V was pared by 3 bases and J by 4 bases, with 7 bases between. CDR1 is SQVTM and CDR2 is ANQGSEA in the germline V gene. The CDR3 spans 11 residues. The CDR3: CSVEQGYEQYF. The CDR3 DNA is TGCAGCGTTGAGCAGGGGTACGAGCAGTACTTC.

The J gene is TRBJ1-4, the V gene TRBV2; tentatively, D is TRBD1 (6 bases). Looked up from germline, CDR1 is SNHLY and CDR2 is FYNNEI. The ends were cut back, 1 base at V and 0 bases at J, with 6 bases in the middle. CDR3 length equals 15 residues. The CDR3 DNA reads TGTGCCAGCAGTGAAGGACAGGCAACTAATGAAAAACTGTTTTTT. Its protein is CASSEGQATNEKLFF. Full variable domain (missing parts from reference TRBV2 and TRBJ1-4): EPEVTQTPSHQVTQMGQEVILRCVPISNHLYFYWYRQILGQKVEFLVSFYNNEISEKSEIFDDQFSVERPDGSNFTLKIRSTKLEDSAMYFCASSEGQATNEKLFFGSGTQLSVL.

The genes are TRBV7-9 and TRBJ2-7; D gene ambiguous. The CDR3 is 12 amino acids. Trimming pared 4 bases from V and 5 bases from J, leaving 9 bases between. CDR1 is SEHNR and CDR2 is FQNEAQ in the germline V gene (reference sequence). Here the CDR3 reads CASSSWVHEQYF. DNA for the CDR3: TGTGCCAGCAGCTCTTGGGTCCACGAGCAGTACTTC.

The chain joins TRBV13 to TRBJ2-7, with D unresolved. The CDR3 totals 13 residues. Germline CDR1 PRHDT, CDR2 FYEKMQ (reference sequence). Between the trimmed V and J ends, which lost 4 bases and 3 bases, there was a span of 10 bases. DNA for the CDR3: TGTGCCAGCAGCTCGGGCAGTTTCTACGAGCAGTACTTC. This sequence encodes CASSSGSFYEQYF. The entire variable domain, with the rest obtained from reference TRBV13 and TRBJ2-7, is as follows: AAGVIQSPRHLIKEKRETATLKCYPIPRHDTVYWYQQGPGQDPQFLISFYEKMQSDKGSIPDRFSAQQFSDYHSELNMSSLELGDSALYFCASSSGSFYEQYFGPGTRLTVT.

The chain employs TRBV11-2 and TRBJ2-7, with 8 bases aligning to TRBD2. J gave up 4 bases and V 1 base, and 6 bases lay outside the gene matches. Germline V gives CDR1 SGHAT, CDR2 FQNNGV. The CDR3 runs 15 residues. The CDR3 spells CASSLVSGGSYEQYF. In DNA, the CDR3 is TGTGCCAGCAGCTTAGTTTCGGGGGGGTCTTACGAGCAGTACTTC.

This clone was counted between two and nine times. The genes are TRBV28 and TRBJ1-3, with unresolved D. Germline CDR1 MDHEN, CDR2 SYDVKM. CDR3 length: 13 residues. V gave up 5 bases and J gave up 9 bases, with 14 bases separating them. The CDR3 nucleotides are TGTGCCAGCAGTCAACCGCTCGGCGGCACCATATATTTT. Translated, it gives CASSQPLGGTIYF.

This sequence joins TRBV28 and TRBJ2-4; no firm D call. The V end was cut by 6 bases, the J end by 0 bases, with 15 bases between. Germline loops: CDR1 MDHEN, CDR2 SYDVKM. CDR3 length: 16 amino acids. CDR3 DNA: TGTGCCAGCAGCCCTCCCCACATTGAAGCCAAAAACATTCAGTACTTC. This encodes CASSPPHIEAKNIQYF.